These 30 T cell receptor beta chains came from one sample sequenced in a study of shared clonotypes between healthy human individuals. Naive CD8 populations comprised CD45RO-negative cells positively selected for CCR7, excluding terminally differentiated effector memory CD45RA+ cells. Assay used: immunoSEQ multiplex PCR; TCRdb lists only in-frame clones, some missing. Among millions of clones listed, approximately 95% were seen once. The sequenced sample consisted of naive CD8+ T cells sorted from blood. Receptor source: a man aged 18 to 29 in good health.

The rearrangement uses TRBV28 and TRBJ2-5, with D possibly TRBD2 on 6 matching bases. CDR3 size: 13 residues. Germline CDR1 and CDR2: MDHEN and SYDVKM. V was trimmed by 8 bases and J by 1 base, leaving 11 bases between them. This chain's CDR3 is CASHRGTQETQYF. As DNA, the CDR3 is TGTGCCAGCCACCGCGGGACCCAAGAGACCCAGTACTTC.

V usage is TRBV13 and J usage is TRBJ2-7; 8 bases match TRBD1. CDR1 PRHDT and CDR2 FYEKMQ come from the germline V gene (reference sequence). The V segment lost 0 bases and the J segment 5 bases; nucleotides outside the gene matches: 6. The CDR3 is 15 residues long. CDR3 amino acids: CASSLGGQGANEQYF. Written as DNA, the CDR3 is TGTGCCAGCAGCTTAGGGGGCCAGGGGGCGAACGAGCAGTACTTC.

The rearrangement links TRBV7-9 to TRBJ1-3; D is perhaps TRBD1 (5 bases). There are 16 residues in the CDR3. Germline loops: CDR1 SEHNR, CDR2 FQNEAQ (reference sequence). V lost 5 bases, J lost 2 bases, and 16 bases lay in between. CDR3 protein: CASSTHPREAGNTIYF. Here the CDR3 DNA reads TGTGCCAGCAGCACCCATCCCAGGGAGGCTGGAAACACCATATATTTT.

The V and J genes are TRBV7-9 and TRBJ1-2, with D perhaps TRBD1 (6 bases). CDR1 is SEHNR, CDR2 FQNEAQ, per germline (reference sequence). V was shortened by 5 bases and J by 5 bases, with 9 bases between the two germline ends. CDR3 length equals 12 residues. CDR3 bases: TGTGCCAGCAGCCCAGGACAGTATGGCTACACCTTC. Its protein is CASSPGQYGYTF.

The rearrangement links TRBV10-2 to TRBJ2-7; D is uncertain. Trimming stripped 5 bases from V and 3 bases from J, with 5 bases between. The V gene's germline CDR1 is WSHSY and CDR2 SAAADI. The CDR3 runs 11 residues. The CDR3 loop is CASSHGYEQYF. The DNA of the CDR3 is TGCGCCAGCAGTCACGGCTACGAGCAGTACTTC.

The CDR3 bases are TGTGCCAGCAGTACCCCGACTAGCGGGGAAAGCACAGATACGCAGTATTTT. It yields the protein CASSTPTSGESTDTQYF. The chain has TRBV28 and TRBJ2-3; 11 bases map to TRBD2. CDR3 length: 17 residues. Germline V lookup: CDR1 MDHEN, CDR2 SYDVKM. Trimming removed 5 bases from V and 0 bases from J; junction bases left unmatched: 7.

The chain joins TRBV4-3 to TRBJ1-2; the D is unclear. The ends were cut back, 0 bases at V and 6 bases at J, with 11 bases in the middle. CDR3 length: 14 amino acids. CDR1 is LGHNA and CDR2 is YSLEER in the germline V gene. The CDR3 region has the DNA TGCGCCAGCAGCCAAGAGGAGGCTCCCGATGGCTACACCTTC. Translating gives CASSQEEAPDGYTF.

V and J are TRBV19 and TRBJ1-4; D call uncertain. CDR1 and CDR2 from the germline V gene are LNHDA and SQIVND (reference sequence). The CDR3 is 21 residues long. The V end was cut by 5 bases, the J end by 0 bases, with 28 bases between. The CDR3 nucleotides are TGTGCCAGTAGTTATCTTCTGTGGCAGGAGGCCGCCGTTGCAACTAATGAAAAACTGTTTTTT. Its translation is CASSYLLWQEAAVATNEKLFF.

The gene calls are TRBV7-9 and TRBJ2-3; D ambiguous. V gave up 2 bases and J gave up 0 bases, with 9 bases separating them. CDR3 length: 15 amino acids. Germline values: CDR1 SEHNR, CDR2 FQNEAQ (reference sequence). CDR3 nucleotides: TGTGCCAGCAGCTTAAGTACATCTAGCACAGATACGCAGTATTTT. Its translation is CASSLSTSSTDTQYF.

A remark on this clone: The same CDR3 can be traced to other DNA sequences in this sample. The V call is TRBV25-1, the J call TRBJ2-3; D might be TRBD1 (5 bases). In germline, CDR1 is MGHDK, CDR2 SYGVNS. The CDR3 sequence is 14 residues long. Trimming took off 1 base at V and 3 bases at J, with 8 bases between the two ends. The CDR3 region is CASSEFQGTDTQYF. Written as DNA, the CDR3 is TGTGCCAGCAGTGAATTTCAGGGTACAGATACGCAGTATTTT. The entire variable domain, with the rest obtained from reference TRBV25-1 and TRBJ2-3, is as follows: EADIYQTPRYLVIGTGKKITLECSQTMGHDKMYWYQQDPGMELHLIHYSYGVNSTEKGDLSSESTVSRIRTEHFPLTLESARPSHTSQYLCASSEFQGTDTQYFGPGTRLTVL.

The chain joins TRBV30 to TRBJ1-4; tentative D call: TRBD1 (6 bases). Germline CDR1 GTSNPN, CDR2 SVGIG (reference sequence). CDR3 length equals 14 residues. The V and J ends lost 0 bases and 7 bases respectively, with 12 bases between them. The chain's CDR3 is CAWSVGRGFEKLFF. CDR3 in DNA: TGTGCCTGGAGTGTTGGCAGGGGCTTTGAAAAACTGTTTTTT.

The chain employs TRBV5-5 and TRBJ1-6; D ambiguous. CDR1 is SGHKS and CDR2 is YYEKEE in the germline V gene (reference sequence). The CDR3 consists of 16 residues. Trimming removed 4 bases from V and 4 bases from J, with 15 bases in between. This CDR3 is CASSQWAAGYNSPLHF. The CDR3 region has the DNA TGTGCCAGCAGCCAATGGGCCGCTGGGTATAATTCACCCCTCCACTTT.

This clone was recorded once. The chain joins TRBV14 to TRBJ1-2; D not certain. The germline V and J ends were trimmed by 5 bases and 2 bases, with 9 bases remaining between them. Germline V gives CDR1 SGHDN, CDR2 FVKESK. The CDR3 is 13 residues long. The CDR3 sequence is CASSYDFNYGYTF. The CDR3 DNA reads TGTGCCAGCAGCTACGACTTCAACTATGGCTACACCTTC.

The V call is TRBV12-5, the J call TRBJ2-5; TRBD2 matches 12 bases. Germline CDR1 LGHNT, CDR2 FRNRAP. The CDR3 extends over 16 amino acids. With 7 bases clipped from V and 2 bases from J, the junction kept 8 bases outside the gene matches. The CDR3 DNA reads as TGTGCTAGTGCCCCTGGACTAGCGGGGAGTCAAGAGACCCAGTACTTC. Protein product: CASAPGLAGSQETQYF.

J is TRBJ1-2 and V is TRBV28; D is uncertain. The CDR3 contains 14 residues. Germline V gene lookup returns CDR1 MDHEN and CDR2 SYDVKM. The V end was cut by 3 bases, the J end by 8 bases, with 16 bases between. Written as DNA, the CDR3 is TGTGCCAGCAGTTTCTCGAGGGCAGCAGCAGGCTACACCTTC. Residues: CASSFSRAAAGYTF.

The chain joins TRBV5-1 to TRBJ2-3; D might be TRBD1 (6 bases). CDR1 is SGHRS, CDR2 YFSETQ, per germline. V lost 4 bases to trimming and J lost 4 bases, with 16 bases between them. The CDR3 loop spans 15 amino acids. The CDR3 sequence is CASSLGTGKSDTQYF. In nucleotides, the CDR3 is TGCGCCAGCAGCCTGGGAACAGGGAAGTCAGATACGCAGTATTTT.

The gene calls are TRBV13 and TRBJ1-1; 8 nucleotides line up with TRBD1. Trimming at V came to 0 bases and at J to 4 bases, leaving 1 base not matched to a gene. From germline, CDR1 is PRHDT and CDR2 FYEKMQ (reference sequence). The CDR3 is 14 amino acids. The CDR3 sequence: CASSLGTGVTEAFF. The DNA for the CDR3 is TGTGCCAGCAGCTTAGGGACAGGGGTCACTGAAGCTTTCTTT.

Concerning this clone: Different DNA sequences within this sample yield the same CDR3. V gene TRBV7-9 combines with J gene TRBJ1-3; the D is unclear. Germline values: CDR1 SEHNR, CDR2 FQNEAQ (reference sequence). V was cut by 4 bases and J by 0 bases, with 4 bases left in between. CDR3 size: 13 residues. This CDR3 is CASSSGSGNTIYF. CDR3 DNA: TGTGCCAGCAGCTCCGGCTCTGGAAACACCATATATTTT.

The rearrangement joins TRBV5-1 to TRBJ1-1; no definite D call. With 6 bases removed from V and 3 bases from J, the gap between germline ends came to 6 bases. CDR1 is SGHRS, CDR2 YFSETQ, per germline. The CDR3 sequence is 11 residues long. CDR3 residues: CASTEDTEAFF. In nucleotides, the CDR3 is TGCGCCAGCACAGAGGACACTGAAGCTTTCTTT.

V and J are TRBV28 and TRBJ2-5; TRBD2 aligns across 12 bases. This CDR3 has 17 residues. Per the germline V gene, CDR1 is MDHEN and CDR2 is SYDVKM. The ends lost 7 bases at V and 2 bases at J; junction bases unmatched: 11. CDR3 bases: TGTGCCAGCACCCCGACTAGCGGGGGTTCCTCACAAGAGACCCAGTACTTC. It encodes CASTPTSGGSSQETQYF.

The J gene is TRBJ1-1, the V gene TRBV5-1; weak D call: TRBD1 (5 bases). V was clipped by 3 bases and J by 1 base, with 22 bases between them. This CDR3 region has 18 residues. Germline V gene lookup returns CDR1 SGHRS and CDR2 YFSETQ. Here the CDR3 DNA reads TGCGCCAGCAGCTCCGCCGGGGAGGGGACGGGTGGGAACACTGAAGCTTTCTTT. Residues: CASSSAGEGTGGNTEAFF.

Regarding this clone: This same CDR3 is encoded by further DNA sequences in the sample. V usage is TRBV7-9 and J usage is TRBJ2-1, with no clear D. The CDR3 loop spans 11 amino acids. CDR1 and CDR2 (germline): SEHNR, FQNEAQ (reference sequence). Trimming cost V 0 bases and J 10 bases, with 4 bases left between them. The DNA of the CDR3 is TGTGCCAGCAGCTTAGCGGGAGAGCAGTTCTTC. Amino acid sequence: CASSLAGEQFF.

J is TRBJ2-3 and V is TRBV5-1, with 8 bases that match TRBD1. Germline V CDR1 and CDR2: SGHRS, YFSETQ. This CDR3 spans 14 amino acids. The V and J ends lost 4 bases and 5 bases, in that order; junction bases with no gene match: 6. Here the CDR3 DNA reads TGCGCCAGCAGCATGGGACAGGTCGGAGATACGCAGTATTTT. Translated: CASSMGQVGDTQYF.

The chain carries TRBV4-1 and TRBJ2-3; D is perhaps TRBD1 (5 bases). V was trimmed by 4 bases and J by 0 bases, leaving 11 bases between them. The CDR3 has 15 residues. Germline V lookup: CDR1 MGHRA, CDR2 YSYEKL. The CDR3 region has the DNA TGCGCCAGCAGCCTTAGACAGTTAAGCACAGATACGCAGTATTTT. Translating gives CASSLRQLSTDTQYF.

The V and J genes are TRBV27 and TRBJ2-5; 7 nucleotides line up with TRBD1. The junction had 10 bases not matched to a gene; V was cut back by 2 bases and J by 7 bases. Germline V CDR1 and CDR2: MNHEY, SMNVEV (reference sequence). CDR3 length: 15 amino acids. The CDR3: CASSLSVEGAGTQYF. CDR3 bases: TGTGCCAGCAGTTTAAGTGTAGAGGGGGCGGGGACCCAGTACTTC.

The chain is built from TRBV19 and TRBJ1-1; D remains ambiguous. Trimming cost V 4 bases and J 3 bases, with 12 bases left between them. Looked up from germline, CDR1 is LNHDA and CDR2 is SQIVND (reference sequence). The CDR3 totals 14 residues. CDR3 region: CASSTDTEYTEAFF. The CDR3 DNA reads TGTGCCAGTAGTACCGACACGGAATACACTGAAGCTTTCTTT.

V and J are TRBV28 and TRBJ2-1; TRBD2 is a possible D gene (7 bases). Trimming cost V 6 bases and J 9 bases, with 18 bases left between them. The CDR3 is 14 residues long. CDR1 and CDR2 from the germline V gene are MDHEN and SYDVKM. The CDR3 DNA reads TGTGCCAGCAGCCGACCGAGGGGGGGCGGTGAGCAGTTCTTC. Translation gives CASSRPRGGGEQFF.

Concerning this clone: Other DNA sequences in the same sample also yield this CDR3. The chain uses TRBV27 and TRBJ2-5; no definite D call. The CDR3 contains 11 residues. The V end was cut by 3 bases, the J end by 7 bases, with 6 bases between. Per germline, CDR1 MNHEY and CDR2 SMNVEV (reference sequence). Written as DNA, the CDR3 is TGTGCCAGCAGTTTTAGTGGGACCCAGTACTTC. This sequence encodes CASSFSGTQYF.

The chain combines TRBV2 with TRBJ2-5, with unresolved D. Looked up from germline, CDR1 is SNHLY and CDR2 is FYNNEI. The CDR3 is 14 amino acids. V dropped 5 bases and J dropped 5 bases, with 15 bases sitting between them. The CDR3 region is CASSLGMGWETQYF. The CDR3 DNA follows: TGTGCCAGCAGTCTAGGGATGGGCTGGGAGACCCAGTACTTC. Combining the CDR3 with reference TRBV2 and TRBJ2-5 gives the whole variable domain EPEVTQTPSHQVTQMGQEVILRCVPISNHLYFYWYRQILGQKVEFLVSFYNNEISEKSEIFDDQFSVERPDGSNFTLKIRSTKLEDSAMYFCASSLGMGWETQYFGPGTRLLVL.

The chain has TRBV11-2 and TRBJ2-2, with D perhaps TRBD2 (5 bases). CDR1 and CDR2 (germline): SGHAT, FQNNGV. Trimming removed 1 base from V and 0 bases from J, with 9 bases in between. There are 16 residues in the CDR3. CDR3 sequence reads: CASSLVLATNTGELFF. The CDR3 bases are TGTGCCAGCAGCTTAGTTCTAGCAACGAACACCGGGGAGCTGTTTTTT.